This T cell receptor beta chain was observed in a study of regulatory T cells in long-lasting Graves disease. Study in general: The antithyroid drugs taken by newly diagnosed Graves' patients had been used for under 3 months. Study observations and caveats: Having few samples may have compromised the accuracy. Persistent patients shared some 2,900 public clonotypes among themselves. Newly diagnosed patients shared fewer, at under 1,000.

Building of the TCR beta libraries involved iRepertoire HTBI primers and Arm-PCR of CDR3 regions. TCRdb passed the multiplex PCR reads through MiXCR, listing each CDR3 protein once. The sample shows about 400,000 distinct CDR3 sequences, around 15% of them seen only once. Regarding time point: newly diagnosed GD, antithyroid drugs for less than 3 months. Generation of the TCR library employed RNA extracted from PBMCs. The CDR3 contains 16 residues. The germline CDR1 and CDR2 sequences are SGHTA and FQGTGA. The V and J ends lost 5 bases and 1 base respectively, with 14 bases between them. The sample holds many counts of this clonotype. Its target is unknown.

The TCR originated in a female donor with Graves disease. The starting material was peripheral blood mononuclear cells (PBMCs), obtained at new diagnosis, from a patient treated with antithyroid drugs. The rearrangement joins TRBV7-3 to TRBJ2-2; TRBD2 might be the D (6 bases). The CDR3 sequence is CASSGGIEQNTGELFF. The CDR3 DNA reads TGTGCCAGCAGCGGAGGGATCGAGCAGAACACCGGGGAGCTGTTTTTT.